A selection of T cell receptor beta chains follows, all from one sample in a study of T cell repertoires in cytomegalovirus infection. TCRdb re-called the reads with MiXCR, one entry per CDR3 protein. The profile shows fewer than 950,000 distinct CDR3 sequences, approximately 32% of them singletons. These receptors' antigens are unknown. The specimen comprised cultured CD8+ T cells from PBMCs, sampled from culture after CMV antigen stimulation. Every receptor here comes from a human donor in good health (CMV status not recorded). Some clones in this sample may be carry-over from other donors' samples. CDR3s include the opening cysteine and the closing phenylalanine or tryptophan. The D gene is left open where the match is weak. Rows may omit the clone size; those that give it use once, few, many or a size class.

j_gene	abundance	d_gene	v_gene	CDR3aa	CDR3nt
TRBJ2-7	NA	NA	TRBV7-9	CASLGDGGHEQYF	TGTGCCAGCTTGGGGGACGGGGGGCACGAGCAGTACTTC
TRBJ2-3	few	TRBD2	TRBV5-4	CASSPRLAVVDTQYF	TGTGCCAGCAGCCCGCGACTAGCGGTGGTGGATACGCAGTATTTT
TRBJ2-2	NA	NA	TRBV25-1	CASIENSANTGELFF	TGTGCCAGCATTGAAAATAGCGCGAACACCGGGGAGCTGTTTTTT
TRBJ1-1	NA	NA	TRBV25-1	CASSEGWGGAITEAFF	TGTGCCAGCAGTGAGGGTTGGGGGGGGGCCATCACTGAAGCTTTCTTT
TRBJ1-1	NA	NA	TRBV10-2	CASATRVNTEAFF	TGCGCCAGCGCAACTAGAGTGAACACTGAAGCTTTCTTT
TRBJ1-5	many	NA	TRBV7-2	CASSLVPGIRDQPQHF	TGTGCCAGCAGCTTAGTCCCGGGTATTCGTGATCAGCCCCAGCATTTT
TRBJ2-7	many	TRBD2	TRBV7-2	CASSPRVAGARYEQYF	TGTGCCAGCAGCCCCAGAGTAGCGGGGGCCCGCTACGAGCAGTACTTC
TRBJ1-1	once	TRBD1	TRBV29-1	CSVLQSGTGVRNTEAFF	TGCAGCGTTCTACAATCCGGGACAGGGGTGCGGAACACTGAAGCTTTCTTT
TRBJ2-1	NA	TRBD2	TRBV6-8	CASSPRKRGNEQFF	TGTGCCAGCAGCCCCCGAAAGCGGGGAAATGAGCAGTTCTTC
TRBJ1-4	few	NA	TRBV6-5	CASSLTGTSNEKLFF	TGTGCCAGCAGTTTAACCGGGACAAGTAATGAAAAACTGTTTTTT
TRBJ1-2	NA	NA	TRBV29-1	CSVAPRTAYGYTF	TGCAGCGTTGCCCCACGGACAGCCTATGGCTACACCTTC
TRBJ1-4	NA	NA	TRBV12-3/TRBV12-4	CASSFQVPNSMRGEKLFF	TGTGCCAGCAGTTTCCAGGTTCCGAATAGTATGCGGGGTGAAAAACTGTTTTTT
TRBJ2-1	NA	NA	TRBV7-4	CASSFRDHYRSYNEQFF	TGTGCCAGCAGCTTCCGGGACCATTATCGCTCCTACAATGAGCAGTTCTTC
TRBJ1-5	NA	NA	TRBV19	CASSMLRERDQPQHF	TGTGCCAGTAGTATGTTAAGGGAGAGGGATCAGCCCCAGCATTTT
TRBJ2-2	NA	NA	TRBV7-6	CASSIKQGYTGELFF	TGTGCCAGCAGCATAAAACAGGGTTACACCGGGGAGCTGTTTTTT
TRBJ1-6	NA	TRBD1	TRBV12-5	CASGTSGTANSPLHF	TGTGCTAGTGGGACCTCCGGGACAGCAAATTCACCCCTCCACTTT
TRBJ2-3	few	NA	TRBV28	CAIGRGPWTDTQYF	TGTGCCATAGGAAGGGGACCATGGACAGATACGCAGTATTTT
TRBJ1-4	NA	NA	TRBV4-1	CASSPGQPSEELFF	TGCGCCAGCAGCCCAGGACAGCCGAGTGAGGAACTGTTTTTT
TRBJ2-2	NA	NA	TRBV12-3/TRBV12-4	CASRAGGLGGELFF	TGTGCCAGCAGGGCCGGGGGGCTGGGCGGGGAGCTGTTTTTT
TRBJ2-5	few	TRBD2	TRBV2	CASVGLAGGLETQYF	TGTGCCAGCGTAGGGCTAGCGGGGGGTCTGGAGACCCAGTACTTC
TRBJ1-5	few	NA	TRBV6-2/TRBV6-3	CASSWTRRGQPQHF	TGTGCCAGCAGTTGGACGCGCAGGGGTCAGCCCCAGCATTTT
TRBJ2-3	NA	NA	TRBV28	CASSPMDFLLPTDTQYF	TGTGCCAGCAGTCCGATGGACTTCCTTCTACCGACAGATACGCAGTATTTT
TRBJ2-7	NA	TRBD1	TRBV13	CASSFLKGAAYEQYF	TGTGCCAGCAGCTTCTTAAAGGGGGCGGCATACGAGCAGTACTTC
TRBJ2-1	few	TRBD2	TRBV14	CASSLRLAGKHNEQFF	TGTGCCAGCAGCCTAAGACTAGCGGGGAAGCACAATGAGCAGTTCTTC
TRBJ2-6	NA	TRBD2	TRBV9	CASRDPSGIASGANVLTF	TGTGCCAGCAGAGACCCGAGCGGGATCGCCTCTGGGGCCAACGTCCTGACTTTC
TRBJ2-5	NA	NA	TRBV15	CATSRDQGSWETQYF	TGTGCCACCAGCAGAGATCAAGGATCCTGGGAGACCCAGTACTTC
TRBJ1-2	NA	TRBD1	TRBV12-3/TRBV12-4	CASSLAIPGQGGAGYTF	TGTGCCAGCAGTTTAGCCATTCCGGGACAGGGGGGTGCGGGCTACACCTTC
TRBJ2-7	few	TRBD1	TRBV7-8	CASSPHGQDPSYEQYF	TGTGCCAGCAGCCCCCATGGACAGGATCCCTCCTACGAGCAGTACTTC
TRBJ1-1	few	NA	TRBV27	CASSLEGRGWNTEAFF	TGTGCCAGCAGTTTAGAGGGACGAGGGTGGAACACTGAAGCTTTCTTT
TRBJ2-2	once	NA	TRBV2	CAKEGPGELFF	TGTGCCAAAGAGGGGCCCGGGGAGCTGTTTTTT
TRBJ1-5	NA	NA	TRBV27	CASSLSAGGGQPQHF	TGTGCCAGCAGTTTAAGTGCGGGGGGCGGTCAGCCCCAGCATTTT
TRBJ2-1	few	TRBD1	TRBV6-1	CASRIGTGGFNEQFF	TGTGCCAGCAGAATCGGGACAGGGGGATTCAATGAGCAGTTCTTC
TRBJ2-1	NA	NA	TRBV6-5	CASSPLTGGFYNEQFF	TGTGCCAGCAGCCCTCTGACGGGGGGCTTCTACAATGAGCAGTTCTTC
TRBJ2-1	few	NA	TRBV18	CASSQGSWADYNEQFF	TGTGCCAGCTCACAGGGATCATGGGCCGATTACAATGAGCAGTTCTTC
TRBJ1-1	NA	NA	TRBV6-6	CASSGDIMNTEAFF	TGTGCCAGCAGTGGGGACATCATGAACACTGAAGCTTTCTTT
TRBJ2-1	few	TRBD1	TRBV6-6	CASRGDSRGNEQFF	TGTGCCAGCAGGGGGGACAGTCGGGGCAATGAGCAGTTCTTC
TRBJ2-5	NA	TRBD2	TRBV6-5	CASSYSGGRRARETQYF	TGTGCCAGCAGTTACTCGGGGGGGAGAAGGGCCAGGGAGACCCAGTACTTC
TRBJ2-7	NA	NA	TRBV6-6	CASATAYEQYF	TGTGCCAGCGCGACTGCCTACGAGCAGTACTTC
TRBJ2-7	NA	NA	TRBV27	CVVRGYSYEQYF	TGTGTCGTTCGGGGTTACTCCTACGAGCAGTACTTC
TRBJ2-7	few	NA	TRBV6-1	CASSALTSEQYF	TGTGCCAGCAGTGCCCTTACGTCCGAGCAGTACTTC
TRBJ2-3	NA	NA	TRBV9	CASSKRGGGATDTQYF	TGTGCCAGCAGCAAAAGAGGTGGCGGGGCGACAGATACGCAGTATTTT
TRBJ2-2	NA	NA	TRBV4-3	CASSQESYTGELFF	TGCGCCAGCAGCCAAGAGTCCTACACCGGGGAGCTGTTTTTT
TRBJ2-6	NA	NA	TRBV3-1	CASSRDRGAGANVLTF	TGTGCCAGCAGCCGCGACCGAGGCGCTGGGGCCAACGTCCTGACTTTC
TRBJ1-5	many	NA	TRBV7-9	CASSLRQNQPQHF	TGTGCCAGCAGCTTAAGACAAAATCAGCCCCAGCATTTT
TRBJ1-1	NA	NA	TRBV7-6	CASSQQYRPNTEAFF	TGTGCCAGCAGCCAACAGTATCGGCCGAACACTGAAGCTTTCTTT